One T cell receptor beta chain is described in this entry. Antigen unknown. Assay: immunoSEQ multiplex PCR; the TCRdb copy retains only in-frame clones and omits some. The sample holds 100,000 to 150,000 clones, more than 85% seen once. The record originates from a study of T cell responses to AZD1222 COVID-19 vaccine. The germline gives CDR1 SEHNR, CDR2 FQNEAQ (reference sequence). The V end was cut by 5 bases, the J end by 7 bases, with 11 bases between. The CDR3 extends over 12 amino acids. General observations from the study: Donors were mostly white British, more females; clonal diversity possibly underestimated. Of the AZD1222 recipients, only five to seven were seropositive at baseline.

Sequenced material: peripheral blood, taken on day 0 of MenACWY control vaccination. V gene TRBV7-9 combines with J gene TRBJ1-2; D gene ambiguous. The sequence was obtained from an adult in good health. The CDR3 coding sequence is TGTGCCAGCAGCACGGATGATTCTGGCTACACCTTC. It translates to CASSTDDSGYTF.